This is a list of T cell receptor beta chains from one sample in a study of blood T cell repertoires in COVID-19. Using immunoSEQ multiplex PCR, the repertoire was profiled, and TCRdb retains in-frame clones only, with some absent. Altogether 150,000 to 200,000 clones are present, approximately 92% being singletons, with the ten largest covering under 3%. Sequencing was performed on PBMCs or T cells enriched from blood (not recorded which). Every receptor here comes from a woman in her forties with acute COVID-19. The conserved cysteine and the conserved F or W are not part of the CDR3 here. The D gene is left open where the match is weak.

NA,TRBV5-8,ASSLPRQVRDEQF
NA,TRBV7-2,ASSTDSSNYGYT
NA,TRBV6-5,ASRRMSGNEKLF
NA,TRBV4-1,ASSQDGGGANVLT
NA,TRBV24-1,ATSRSRGSSGNTIY
NA,TRBV29-1,SVMQVPSGNTIY
NA,TRBV4-2,ASSLTIGPNYGYT
NA,TRBV5-4,ASSLDRLNYGYT
NA,TRBV30,AWSLQGTDTQY
NA,TRBV6-5,ASSLRGESTDTQY
NA,TRBV19,ASSIFGVNQPQH
NA,TRBV6-5,ASSPNARDSPLH
TRBD2,TRBV5-1,ASSWEGSEQF
TRBD1,TRBV7-8,ASSIDRDGGNTIY
NA,TRBV21-1,ASSKVTSGGVLVKF
NA,TRBV2,ASRMNSGAGETQY
TRBD2,TRBV29-1,SVEDTASGGQETQY
TRBD2,TRBV9,ASSERGGGVNTGELF
TRBD1,TRBV5-1,ASSLQGSAGNTIY
NA,TRBV5-1,ASSLNKNGYT
NA,TRBV25-1,ASSEFSFYNSPLH
TRBD1,TRBV25-1,ASSDTGGRDTQY
NA,TRBV18,ASSPFEGNTEAF
NA,TRBV7-3,ASSLTVGGGETQY
TRBD2,TRBV4-2,ASSQGGGLAGGRNEQF
NA,TRBV28,ASSLSWGPGYT
NA,TRBV7-3,ASSLRWESNYNEQF
TRBD1,TRBV7-8,ASSLVTGGFANEKLF
NA,TRBV2,ASSDWRETQY
NA,TRBV19,ASSGSGYGYT
TRBD2,TRBV4-1,ASSQGGLAGDDTQY
NA,TRBV7-2,ASSPQNNYGYT